The 15 T cell receptor beta chains listed next were all sequenced from one sample in a study of CD8 T cells in ankylosing spondylitis. TCRdb reanalysed the 5' RACE reads using MiXCR and keeps one entry per CDR3 protein. The data hold some 140,000 distinct CDR3 sequences, with roughly 6.6% observed a single time. Input material: blood, either unsorted or a sorted T cell fraction (not recorded which). The receptors were sampled from a female donor with ankylosing spondylitis or in good health (not recorded which).

Many counts were recorded for this clonotype. V gene TRBV15 combines with J gene TRBJ1-1, with D possibly matching TRBD1 (5 bases). V shed 0 bases and J shed 7 bases, with 12 bases lying between them. This CDR3 spans 14 amino acids. Germline CDR1 LNHNV, CDR2 YYDKDF (reference sequence). The CDR3 coding sequence is TGTGCCACCAGCAGAGATCGACAGCCCGTTGAAGCTTTCTTT. Residues: CATSRDRQPVEAFF.

The sample holds many counts of this clonotype. This chain uses TRBV12-3 or TRBV12-4 with TRBJ2-6; 11 nucleotides match TRBD1. The CDR3 is 17 amino acids. The V gene end was trimmed by 5 bases and the J gene end by 3 bases; junction bases not matched to a gene: 6. CDR3 DNA sequence: TGTGCCAGCAGTCCAGGACAGGGGGCTAGTGGGGCCAACGTCCTGACTTTC. Encoded protein: CASSPGQGASGANVLTF.

This clonotype was detected ten times or more. This chain links TRBV5-5 with TRBJ2-1; D not resolved. V was trimmed by 4 bases and J by 7 bases, leaving 15 bases between them. CDR3 length: 14 amino acids. Germline lookup yields CDR1 SGHKS and CDR2 YYEKEE (reference sequence). In DNA form, the CDR3 reads TGTGCCAGCAGCCCCCCCCCTCTTCGGAATGAGCAGTTCTTC. As protein: CASSPPPLRNEQFF.

This clonotype occurred many times. The CDR3 reads CASRPGARAEAFF. For the CDR3, the DNA is TGTGCCAGCAGACCAGGGGCAAGAGCTGAAGCTTTCTTT. The genes are TRBV6-1 and TRBJ1-1; possibly TRBD1 for D (6 bases). Germline values: CDR1 MNHNS, CDR2 SASEGT. Trimming cost V 6 bases and J 6 bases, with 14 bases left between them. The CDR3 is 13 amino acids.

This clonotype was detected many times. The chain has TRBV9 and TRBJ2-1, with 7 nucleotides matching TRBD2. After removal of 0 bases from V and 2 bases from J, the junction contained 2 bases not matched to a gene. CDR1 SGDLS and CDR2 YYNGEE come from the germline V gene. CDR3 length: 15 residues. The CDR3: CASSVGRGAYNEQFF. As DNA, the CDR3 is TGTGCCAGCAGCGTAGGACGGGGGGCCTACAATGAGCAGTTCTTC.

This clonotype was detected ten times or more. V gene TRBV28 combines with J gene TRBJ2-7; D is perhaps TRBD2 (6 bases). The CDR3 length is 13 residues. Germline CDR1 reads MDHEN; CDR2 reads SYDVKM. Between the trimmed V and J ends, which lost 2 bases and 6 bases, there was a span of 11 bases. Written as DNA, the CDR3 is TGTGCCAGCAGTTTACCAGACGGGGGCGAGCAGTACTTC. Its protein product is CASSLPDGGEQYF.

This clonotype was observed many times. The rearrangement joins TRBV5-6 to TRBJ1-5; 8 positions agree with TRBD1. This CDR3 is 15 amino acids long. V was clipped by 3 bases and J by 0 bases; unmatched bases: 2. Germline loops: CDR1 SGHDT, CDR2 YYEEEE. This CDR3 reads CASSWGQDSNQPQHF. CDR3 sequence (DNA): TGTGCCAGCAGCTGGGGACAGGATAGCAATCAGCCCCAGCATTTT.

This clonotype was detected ten times or more. The chain recombines TRBV18 with TRBJ2-3; 10 positions agree with TRBD2. The CDR3 sequence is 15 residues long. V shed 0 bases, J shed 8 bases, and the junction held 5 bases outside the gene matches. The V gene's germline CDR1 is KGHSH and CDR2 LQKENI. Here the CDR3 DNA reads TGTGCCAGCTCACCACCGGCTAGCGGGGGAGGTACGCAGTATTTT. Translating gives CASSPPASGGGTQYF.

To note about this clonotype: A read error may produce the germline difference seen at one junction end. The genes are TRBV7-9 and TRBJ2-3; D is uncertain. The CDR3 totals 13 residues. Per germline, CDR1 SEHNR and CDR2 FQNEAQ (reference sequence). The CDR3 region has the DNA TGTGCCAGCAGCAAACAACTTACAGCTACGCAGTATTTT. It is translated as CASSKQLTATQYF.

This clonotype was seen only a few times. The V and J genes are TRBV18 and TRBJ2-1; no clear D. The V end was cut by 1 base, the J end by 0 bases, with 10 bases between. Germline lookup yields CDR1 KGHSH and CDR2 LQKENI. The CDR3 loop spans 16 amino acids. The CDR3 nucleotides are TGTGCCAGCTCACCACAGGCGAGCCCCTCCTACAATGAGCAGTTCTTC. As protein: CASSPQASPSYNEQFF.

The J gene is TRBJ1-4, the V gene TRBV30; 9 bases line up with TRBD1. Per the germline V gene, CDR1 is GTSNPN and CDR2 is SVGIG (reference sequence). After removal of 4 bases from V and 8 bases from J, the junction contained 17 bases not matched to a gene. The CDR3 totals 17 residues. The CDR3 loop is CAWTMGQGGTFSEKLFF. DNA of the CDR3: TGTGCCTGGACCATGGGACAGGGCGGGACTTTTTCCGAAAAACTGTTTTTT.

This clonotype was seen a handful of times. One base away lies a much larger clone, so this may be a sequencing read error. The chain recombines TRBV29-1 with TRBJ1-1; D not certain. This CDR3 is 13 amino acids long. Germline CDR1 SQVTM, CDR2 ANQGSEA. CDR3 loop: CSVKGRLNAEAFF. CDR3 bases: TGCAGCGTGAAAGGACGGCTGAACGCTGAAGCTTTCTTT.

This clonotype was found a few times. The chain carries TRBV12-3 or TRBV12-4 and TRBJ2-1; 12 nucleotides line up with TRBD2. The CDR3 consists of 15 residues. V gave up 1 base and J gave up 8 bases; unmatched junction bases: 3. This chain's CDR3 is CASSLDGLAGHEQFF. The CDR3 bases are TGTGCCAGCAGTTTAGACGGACTAGCGGGGCATGAGCAGTTCTTC.

This clonotype was observed many times. This chain joins TRBV12-3 or TRBV12-4 and TRBJ1-1, with TRBD1 as a possible D gene (6 bases). CDR3 size: 15 residues. The ends were cut back, 3 bases at V and 4 bases at J, with 15 bases in the middle. Written as DNA, the CDR3 is TGTGCCAGCAGTTTTCGTGTAGGGGGGGGCACTGAAGCTTTCTTT. Translating gives CASSFRVGGGTEAFF.

This clonotype was counted ten times or more. This chain connects TRBV12-3 or TRBV12-4 to TRBJ2-1; D perhaps matches TRBD2 (7 bases). The CDR3 runs 17 residues. V gave up 4 bases and J gave up 6 bases, with 22 bases separating them. As DNA, the CDR3 is TGTGCCAGCAGTTCTCCTGTTTTCGGGGGGCCGGGCAATGAGCAGTTCTTC. This encodes CASSSPVFGGPGNEQFF.